This paragraph reports one T cell receptor beta chain. The antigen is not known. The data belong to a study of identifying expanded T cells in peripheral blood. Findings and limits, study-wide: Roughly 1.1 clones differed between technical replicates, versus 16.4 and 19 over time. Across healthy donors, higher total template counts meant significantly greater approximately two-week count variance.

The germline gives CDR1 LGHNA, CDR2 YSLEER. V lost 4 bases, J lost 1 base, and 13 bases lay in between. The CDR3 sequence is 15 residues long. Assay: immunoSEQ multiplex PCR; the TCRdb copy retains only in-frame clones and omits some. Of roughly 100,000 clones detected, roughly 89% appear once; the ten largest clones hold about 17%. During the collection period, no donor immune events like infections were recorded. The sequenced material came from blood. This sequence joins TRBV4-3 and TRBJ1-2; the D is unclear. The receptor's source is a person aged 18 to 70 in good health. CDR3 sequence: CASSLRGKFNYGYTF. CDR3 sequence (DNA): TGCGCCAGCAGCCTCCGTGGGAAATTTAACTATGGCTACACCTTC.